This T cell receptor (beta chain) was sequenced during a study of control samples from healthy donors and cancer patients. TCRdb keeps only in-frame clones here, not all; method: immunoSEQ multiplex PCR. The sample carries approximately 150,000 clones, about 91% recorded once. Germline lookup yields CDR1 SGHVS and CDR2 FNYEAQ. The V gene lost 5 bases and the J gene lost 2 bases, with 10 bases spanning the gap. This CDR3 is built from 14 residues. Sequenced: blood. This clonotype was obtained from a man aged 18-30 years in good health. V gene TRBV7-6 combines with J gene TRBJ1-3, with TRBD1 as a possible D gene (6 bases). The CDR3 here is CASSPQGTGNTIYF. CDR3 DNA sequence: TGTGCCAGCAGCCCACAGGGTACTGGAAACACCATATATTTT. Looking up the rest from reference TRBV7-6 and TRBJ1-3 gives the full variable domain: GAGVSQSPRYKVTKRGQDVALRCDPISGHVSLYWYRQALGQGPEFLTYFNYEAQQDKSGLPNDRFSAERPEGSISTLTIQRTEQRDSAMYRCASSPQGTGNTIYFGEGSWLTVV.